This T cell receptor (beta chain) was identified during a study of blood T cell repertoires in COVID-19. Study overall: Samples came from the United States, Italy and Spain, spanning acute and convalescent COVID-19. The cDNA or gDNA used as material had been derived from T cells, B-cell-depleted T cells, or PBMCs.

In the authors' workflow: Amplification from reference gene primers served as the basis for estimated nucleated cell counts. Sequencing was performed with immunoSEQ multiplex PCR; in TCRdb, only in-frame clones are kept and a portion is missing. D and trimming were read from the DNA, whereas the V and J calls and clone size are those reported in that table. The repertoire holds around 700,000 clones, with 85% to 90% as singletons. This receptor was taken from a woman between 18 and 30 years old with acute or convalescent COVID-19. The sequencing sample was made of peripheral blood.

CDR3 sequence: CASSFGRTKEKLFF. The CDR3, as DNA: TGCGCCAGCAGCTTCGGGAGAACCAAGGAAAAACTGTTTTTT. V gene TRBV5-1 combines with J gene TRBJ1-4; D uncertain. V shed 2 bases and J shed 8 bases, with 13 bases lying between them. The CDR3 runs 14 residues. Germline V gene sequence: CDR1 SGHRS, CDR2 YFSETQ.